The T cell receptor beta chain described here comes from a study of CD8 T cells in ankylosing spondylitis (dated by TCRdb to the late 2010s). For the wider study: T cell receptor beta repertoires were profiled in healthy donors and ankylosing spondylitis patients so that disease-linked TCR variants could be found. In total, the full study cohort was made up of about 99 healthy donors and some 26 ankylosing spondylitis patients. Peripheral blood was sampled, and synovial fluid was also collected from ankylosing spondylitis patients.

What the authors observed across the whole study: Some motif variants were previously reported in synovial fluid and blood of reactive arthritis patients, suggesting common disease-initiation mechanisms. A TCR beta motif made up of 7 to 9 highly homologous amino acid variants appeared to be characteristic of blood from ankylosing spondylitis patients. Significant enrichment of the disease-linked clones was reported in matched synovial fluid samples from ankylosing spondylitis patients. The disease-linked clones had a CD8+ phenotype and were found at relatively low frequencies in peripheral blood.

The listed sequencing device is Illumina HiSeq 2500. Quantitative 5'-RACE with molecular barcodes was used to prepare TCR beta libraries. Regarding the original processing steps: To identify disease-linked TCR variants, a new computational method was used, one built on a probabilistic model of VDJ rearrangement. TCRdb reprocessed the public reads (quality trimming at Q25 with fastp, clone calling with MiXCR) and kept in-frame beta chains. One record per CDR3 amino acid sequence lists the most common genes and DNA. V and J calls and clone size were set by TCRdb, not the authors. Present in this sample are 290,000 or so distinct CDR3 sequences, less than 25% of which were seen just once. The ten biggest clones cover around 3.2% of the sample. The CDR3, cysteine through phenylalanine, is 13 amino acids long. Only the CDR3 DNA is retained, 39 bases long and in frame from the first base. Per the germline V gene, MNHEY is the CDR1 and SVGAGI is the CDR2. V is shortened by 2 bases, J by 5 bases, and the region joining them spans 9 bases.

This clonotype was observed a handful of times. The antigen it binds to is not known. No much larger clone is present one base from it, and per-base qualities are unavailable. Sequencing used blood, either unsorted or a sorted T cell fraction (not recorded which). This receptor was obtained from a female donor with ankylosing spondylitis or in good health (not recorded which). This chain is built from TRBV6-5 and TRBJ1-2; no confident D gene assignment can be made. Here the CDR3 is given as CASSYKHSYGYTF. DNA sequence: TGTGCCAGCAGTTACAAACACTCTTATGGCTACACCTTC.